This T cell receptor (beta chain) was captured in a study of T-cell reconstitution after alpha-beta-depleted transplantation in children. Study-wide results and limits: Several hundred expanded graft clones reportedly were the source of alpha-beta T cells about two months after transplant.

The TCRbeta library was prepared with unique molecular identifiers. In TCRdb, the PCR reads were re-called with MiXCR into one record per CDR3 protein. The repertoire consists of 300,000 to 350,000 distinct CDR3 sequences, with roughly 17% occurring once and the leading ten covering roughly two fifths. This clonotype was detected ten times or more. Its antigen remains unidentified. Trimming cost V 5 bases and J 2 bases; bases outside gene matches: 5. Germline V lookup: CDR1 PRHDT, CDR2 FYEKMQ (reference sequence). This CDR3 contains 15 residues. This receptor was taken from a male patient between 2 and 10 years old who had a stem cell transplant for acute lymphoblastic leukemia, so the T cells may come from the graft donor. Source: PBMCs, mostly from graft donor cells, taken 360 days after TCRalphabeta/CD19-depleted stem cell transplant. This chain joins TRBV13 and TRBJ2-3; TRBD2 aligns across 9 bases. DNA of the CDR3: TGTGCCAGCAGCCCTAGCGGGACCCCCACAGATACGCAGTATTTT. Its translation: CASSPSGTPTDTQYF.